Listed here is a single TCR beta chain. The target antigen is unknown. TCRdb processed the 5' RACE reads anew with MiXCR; each CDR3 protein has one entry. The table shows 210,000 or so distinct CDR3 sequences, with roughly 8% occurring only once. The data were obtained in a study of CD8 T cells in ankylosing spondylitis. The V end lost 2 bases, the J end lost 4 bases, and 11 bases lay between the germline ends. The CDR3 covers 14 residues. The germline CDR1 and CDR2 sequences are SEHNR and FQNEAQ (reference sequence). Points from the study as a whole: Made up of about eight highly homologous variants, a TCR beta motif appeared characteristic of ankylosing spondylitis blood. Within matched ankylosing spondylitis synovial fluid, disease-linked clones were reportedly significantly enriched.

The receptor was derived from a female donor with ankylosing spondylitis or in good health (not recorded which). Sequencing was done on a sample of blood, either unsorted or a sorted T cell fraction (not recorded which). The chain employs TRBV7-9 and TRBJ1-2; D not resolved. CDR3 sequence: CASSLNGKLYGYTF. The CDR3 DNA reads TGTGCCAGCAGCTTAAACGGGAAGCTCTATGGCTACACCTTC.